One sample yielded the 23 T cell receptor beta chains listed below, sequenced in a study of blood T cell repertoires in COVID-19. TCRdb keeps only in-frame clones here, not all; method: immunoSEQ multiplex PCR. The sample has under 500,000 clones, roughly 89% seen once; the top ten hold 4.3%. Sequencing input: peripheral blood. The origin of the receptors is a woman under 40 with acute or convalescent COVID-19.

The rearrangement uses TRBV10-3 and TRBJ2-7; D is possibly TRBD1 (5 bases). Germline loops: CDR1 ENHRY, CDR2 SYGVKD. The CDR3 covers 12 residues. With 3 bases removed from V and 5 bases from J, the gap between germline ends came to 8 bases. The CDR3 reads CAISDLRDEQYF. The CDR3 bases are TGTGCCATCAGTGATCTCAGGGACGAGCAGTACTTC.

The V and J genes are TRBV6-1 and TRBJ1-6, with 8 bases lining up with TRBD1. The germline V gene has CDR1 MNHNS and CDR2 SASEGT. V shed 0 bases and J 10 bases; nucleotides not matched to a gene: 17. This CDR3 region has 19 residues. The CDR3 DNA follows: TGTGCCAGCAGTGAAGCCCCCCCTCTTTTCAGGGGGCGGAGGTCACCCCTCCACTTT. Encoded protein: CASSEAPPLFRGRRSPLHF.

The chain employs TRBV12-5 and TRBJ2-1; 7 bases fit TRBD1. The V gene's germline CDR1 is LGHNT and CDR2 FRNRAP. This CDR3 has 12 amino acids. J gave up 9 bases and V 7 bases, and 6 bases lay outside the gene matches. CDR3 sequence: CASDRQGSEQFF. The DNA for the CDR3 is TGTGCTAGTGACAGACAGGGAAGTGAGCAGTTCTTC.

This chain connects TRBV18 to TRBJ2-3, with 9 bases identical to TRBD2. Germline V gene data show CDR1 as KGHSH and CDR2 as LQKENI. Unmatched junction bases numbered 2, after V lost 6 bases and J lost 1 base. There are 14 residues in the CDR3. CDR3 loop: CASSRTSGTDTQYF. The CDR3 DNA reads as TGTGCCAGCTCCAGGACTAGCGGCACAGATACGCAGTATTTT.

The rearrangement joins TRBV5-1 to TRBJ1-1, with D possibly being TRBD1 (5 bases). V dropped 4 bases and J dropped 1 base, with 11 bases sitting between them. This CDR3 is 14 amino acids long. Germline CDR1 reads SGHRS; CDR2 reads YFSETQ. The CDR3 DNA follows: TGCGCCAGCAGCCCGGGACTGGAGAACACTGAAGCTTTCTTT. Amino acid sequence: CASSPGLENTEAFF.

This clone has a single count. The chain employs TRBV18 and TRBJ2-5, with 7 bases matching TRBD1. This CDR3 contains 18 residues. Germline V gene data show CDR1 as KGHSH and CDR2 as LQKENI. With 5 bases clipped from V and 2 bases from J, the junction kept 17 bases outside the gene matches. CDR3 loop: CASSKGDSGLPLQETQYF. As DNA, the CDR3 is TGTGCCAGCTCAAAAGGGGACAGTGGCCTCCCCCTTCAAGAGACCCAGTACTTC.

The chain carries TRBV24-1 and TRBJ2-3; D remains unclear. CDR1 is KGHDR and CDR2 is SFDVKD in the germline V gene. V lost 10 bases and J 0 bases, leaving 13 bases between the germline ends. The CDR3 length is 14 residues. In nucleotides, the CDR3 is TGTGCCACGGGCCGTGGGTCTAGCACAGATACGCAGTATTTT. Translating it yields CATGRGSSTDTQYF.

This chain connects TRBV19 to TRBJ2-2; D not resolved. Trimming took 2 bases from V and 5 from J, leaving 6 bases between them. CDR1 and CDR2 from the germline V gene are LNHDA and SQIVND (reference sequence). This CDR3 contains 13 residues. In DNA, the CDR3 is TGTGCCAGTAGTATACGAGGAACCGGGGAGCTGTTTTTT. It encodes CASSIRGTGELFF.

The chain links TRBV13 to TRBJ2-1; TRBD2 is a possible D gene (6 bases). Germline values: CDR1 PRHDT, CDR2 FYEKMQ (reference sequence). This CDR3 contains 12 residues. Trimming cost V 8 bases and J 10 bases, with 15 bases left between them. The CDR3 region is CASRALRGEQFF. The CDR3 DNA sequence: TGTGCCAGCCGGGCGCTCCGGGGGGAGCAGTTCTTC. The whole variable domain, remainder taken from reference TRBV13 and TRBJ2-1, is AAGVIQSPRHLIKEKRETATLKCYPIPRHDTVYWYQQGPGQDPQFLISFYEKMQSDKGSIPDRFSAQQFSDYHSELNMSSLELGDSALYFCASRALRGEQFFGPGTRLTVL.

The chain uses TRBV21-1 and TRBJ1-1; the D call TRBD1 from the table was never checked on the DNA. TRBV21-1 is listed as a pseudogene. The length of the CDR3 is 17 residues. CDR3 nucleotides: TGTGCCAGCAGCAAAGGGGGGGGGACAGGTAGATACACTGAAGCTTTCTTT. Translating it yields CASSKGGGTGRYTEAFF.

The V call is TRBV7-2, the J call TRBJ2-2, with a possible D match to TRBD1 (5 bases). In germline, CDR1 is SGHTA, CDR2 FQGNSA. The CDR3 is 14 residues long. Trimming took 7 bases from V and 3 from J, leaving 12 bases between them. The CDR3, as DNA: TGTGCCAGCATCCCCACCAGGGACACCGGGGAGCTGTTTTTT. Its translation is CASIPTRDTGELFF.

The CDR3 loop is CASSPLRGATNEKLFF. Written as DNA, the CDR3 is TGTGCCAGCTCACCACTCAGGGGGGCAACTAATGAAAAACTGTTTTTT. The chain combines TRBV18 with TRBJ1-4; 7 bases align to TRBD1. This CDR3 region has 16 residues. V shed 1 base, J shed 0 bases, and the junction held 2 bases outside the gene matches. The V gene's germline CDR1 is KGHSH and CDR2 LQKENI.

The CDR3, as DNA: TGCGCCAGCAGTGGACAGGGGAAAACCTACGAGCAGTACTTC. Translation: CASSGQGKTYEQYF. V is TRBV10-2 and J is TRBJ2-7; TRBD1 agrees at 8 bases. Germline V CDR1 and CDR2: WSHSY, SAAADI. V shed 4 bases, J shed 2 bases, and the junction held 4 bases outside the gene matches. The CDR3 is made up of 14 amino acids.

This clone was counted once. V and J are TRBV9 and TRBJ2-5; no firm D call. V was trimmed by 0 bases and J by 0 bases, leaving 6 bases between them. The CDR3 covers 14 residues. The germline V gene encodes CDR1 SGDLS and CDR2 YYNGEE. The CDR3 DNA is TGTGCCAGCAGCGTAGACTTGTACCAAGAGACCCAGTACTTC. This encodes CASSVDLYQETQYF.

In DNA form, the CDR3 reads TGTGCCAGCAGCCAGGGACAGGGGGCTGAGGGCTACACCTTC. Protein sequence: CASSQGQGAEGYTF. The chain combines TRBV7-8 with TRBJ1-2, with TRBD1 matching 12 bases. CDR1 SGHVS and CDR2 FQNEAQ come from the germline V gene. This CDR3 region has 14 residues. V was pared by 5 bases and J by 8 bases, with 6 bases of the junction left unmatched.

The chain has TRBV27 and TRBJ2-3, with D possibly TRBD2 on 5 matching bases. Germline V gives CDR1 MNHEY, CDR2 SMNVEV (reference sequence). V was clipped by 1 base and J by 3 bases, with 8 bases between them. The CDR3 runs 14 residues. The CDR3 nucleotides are TGTGCCAGCAGTTTATACGGGGAGACAGATACGCAGTATTTT. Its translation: CASSLYGETDTQYF.

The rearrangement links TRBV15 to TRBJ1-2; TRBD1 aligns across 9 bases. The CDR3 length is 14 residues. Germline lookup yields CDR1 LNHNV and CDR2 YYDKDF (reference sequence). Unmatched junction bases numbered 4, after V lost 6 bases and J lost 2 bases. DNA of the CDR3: TGTGCCACCAGAGGACAGGGGAAGAACTATGGCTACACCTTC. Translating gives CATRGQGKNYGYTF.

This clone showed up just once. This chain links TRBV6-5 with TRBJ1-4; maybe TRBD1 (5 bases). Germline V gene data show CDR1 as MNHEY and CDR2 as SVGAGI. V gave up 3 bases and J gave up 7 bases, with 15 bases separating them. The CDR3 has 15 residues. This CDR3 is CASSYDGRVGEKLFF. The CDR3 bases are TGTGCCAGCAGTTATGACGGCAGGGTTGGTGAAAAACTGTTTTTT.

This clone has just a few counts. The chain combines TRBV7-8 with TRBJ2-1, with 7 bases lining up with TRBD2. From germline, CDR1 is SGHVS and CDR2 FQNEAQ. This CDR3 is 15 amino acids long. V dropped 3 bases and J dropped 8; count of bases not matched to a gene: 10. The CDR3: CASSLVRGGSDEQFF. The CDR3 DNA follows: TGTGCCAGCAGCTTGGTGCGCGGGGGATCCGATGAGCAGTTCTTC.

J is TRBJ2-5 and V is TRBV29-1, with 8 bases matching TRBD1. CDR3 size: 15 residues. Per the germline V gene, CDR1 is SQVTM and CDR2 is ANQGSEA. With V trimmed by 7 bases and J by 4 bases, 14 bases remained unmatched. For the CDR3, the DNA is TGCAGCGCAGCAGGAGGTGACAGGGGAGTAGAGACCCAGTACTTC. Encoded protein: CSAAGGDRGVETQYF.

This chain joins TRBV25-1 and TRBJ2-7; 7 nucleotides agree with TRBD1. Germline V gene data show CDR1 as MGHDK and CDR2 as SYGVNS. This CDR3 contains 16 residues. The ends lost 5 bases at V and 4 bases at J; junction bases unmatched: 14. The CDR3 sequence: CASSSYRDSRPYEQYF. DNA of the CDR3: TGTGCCAGCAGTTCTTACCGGGACAGCAGGCCATACGAGCAGTACTTC.

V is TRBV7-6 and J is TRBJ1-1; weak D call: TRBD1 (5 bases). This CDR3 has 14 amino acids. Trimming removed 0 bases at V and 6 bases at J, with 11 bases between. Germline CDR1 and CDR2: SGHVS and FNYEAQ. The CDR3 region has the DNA TGTGCCAGCAGCTTAGCCCCCAGGGAATCTGAAGCTTTCTTT. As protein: CASSLAPRESEAFF.

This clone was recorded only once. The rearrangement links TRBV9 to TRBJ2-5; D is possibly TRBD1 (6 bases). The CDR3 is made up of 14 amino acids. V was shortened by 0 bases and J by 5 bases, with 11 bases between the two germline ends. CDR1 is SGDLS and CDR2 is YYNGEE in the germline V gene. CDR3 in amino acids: CASSVGGPSETQYF. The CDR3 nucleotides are TGTGCCAGCAGCGTAGGGGGGCCCTCGGAGACCCAGTACTTC.